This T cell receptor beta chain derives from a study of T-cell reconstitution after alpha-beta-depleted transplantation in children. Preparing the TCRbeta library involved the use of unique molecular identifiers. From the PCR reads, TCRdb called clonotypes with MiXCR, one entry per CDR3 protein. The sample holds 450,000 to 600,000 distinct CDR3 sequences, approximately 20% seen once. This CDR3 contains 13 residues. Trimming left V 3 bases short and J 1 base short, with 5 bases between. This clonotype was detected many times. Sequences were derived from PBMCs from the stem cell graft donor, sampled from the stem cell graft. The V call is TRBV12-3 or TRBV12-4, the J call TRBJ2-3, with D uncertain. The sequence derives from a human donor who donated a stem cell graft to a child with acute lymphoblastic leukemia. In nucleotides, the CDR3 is TGTGCCAGCAGTTTTTACCGCACAGATACGCAGTATTTT. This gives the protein CASSFYRTDTQYF.